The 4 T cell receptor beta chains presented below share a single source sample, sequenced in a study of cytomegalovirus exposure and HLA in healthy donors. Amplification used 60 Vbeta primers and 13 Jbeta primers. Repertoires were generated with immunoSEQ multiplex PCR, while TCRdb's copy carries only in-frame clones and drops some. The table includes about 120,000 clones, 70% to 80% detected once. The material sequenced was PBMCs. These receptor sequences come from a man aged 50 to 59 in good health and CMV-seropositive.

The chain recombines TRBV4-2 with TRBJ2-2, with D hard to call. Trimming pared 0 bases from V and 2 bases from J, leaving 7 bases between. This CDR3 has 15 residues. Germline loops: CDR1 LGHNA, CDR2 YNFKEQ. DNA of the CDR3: TGTGCCAGCAGCCAAGATGGCGGAAACACCGGGGAGCTGTTTTTT. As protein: CASSQDGGNTGELFF.

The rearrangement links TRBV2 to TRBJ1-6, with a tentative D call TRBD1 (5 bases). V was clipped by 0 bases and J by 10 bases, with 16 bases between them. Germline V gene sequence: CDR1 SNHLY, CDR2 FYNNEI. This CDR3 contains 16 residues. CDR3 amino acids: CASSEAGAGFNSPLHF. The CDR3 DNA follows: TGTGCCAGCAGTGAAGCAGGGGCCGGGTTTAACTCACCCCTCCACTTT.

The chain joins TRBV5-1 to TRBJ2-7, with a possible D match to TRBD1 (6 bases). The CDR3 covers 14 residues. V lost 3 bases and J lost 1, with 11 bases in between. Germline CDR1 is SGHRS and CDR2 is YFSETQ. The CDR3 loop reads CASSSNRASYEQYF. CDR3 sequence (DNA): TGCGCCAGCAGCTCCAACAGGGCTTCCTACGAGCAGTACTTC.

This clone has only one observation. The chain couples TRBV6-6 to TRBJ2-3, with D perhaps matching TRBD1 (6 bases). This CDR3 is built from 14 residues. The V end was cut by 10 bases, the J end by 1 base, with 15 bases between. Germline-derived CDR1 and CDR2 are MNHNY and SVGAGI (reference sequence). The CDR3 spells CATARAGGTDTQYF. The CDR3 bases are TGTGCCACCGCCCGGGCAGGGGGCACAGATACGCAGTATTTT.